Below, 20 T cell receptor beta chains from the same sample are listed, as sequenced in a study of T cells in Graves' hyperthyroidism and ophthalmopathy. Amplified TCR beta CDR3 regions derived from RNA transcripts. HTBI primers were used for first-round RT-PCR of the TCR CDR3. MiXCR, applied by TCRdb to the multiplex PCR reads, yields one record per CDR3 protein. The table has about 360,000 distinct CDR3 sequences, approximately 15% seen once. Sequenced: blood. The receptors derive from a woman between 18 and 30 years old with Graves' hyperthyroidism that later progressed to Graves' ophthalmopathy.

The table lists this clonotype with many counts. The chain recombines TRBV13 with TRBJ2-1; TRBD2 agrees at 10 bases. Per germline, CDR1 PRHDT and CDR2 FYEKMQ (reference sequence). CDR3 size: 15 residues. The trim removed 3 bases at V and 9 bases at J, leaving 8 bases unmatched. DNA for the CDR3: TGTGCCAGCAGCTTGGGACTAGCGTCCCCGGGTGAGCAGTTCTTC. Translation: CASSLGLASPGEQFF.

At least ten counts were recorded for this clonotype. The chain recombines TRBV6-5 with TRBJ1-2, with a tentative D call TRBD1 (6 bases). V dropped 4 bases and J dropped 6 bases, with 18 bases sitting between them. The CDR3 consists of 15 residues. Germline assignment: CDR1 MNHEY and CDR2 SVGAGI. The CDR3 DNA is TGTGCCAGCAGTTTGGGACACCCGACCGTCGATGGCTACACCTTC. It yields the protein CASSLGHPTVDGYTF.

This clonotype has at least ten counts. The chain joins TRBV27 to TRBJ1-2; D is unresolved. The germline V gene has CDR1 MNHEY and CDR2 SMNVEV (reference sequence). The CDR3 loop spans 15 amino acids. The V end lost 4 bases, the J end lost 8 bases, and 20 bases lay between the germline ends. CDR3 coding DNA: TGTGCCAGCAGTTACGGGGTTTCGGTACCTCTAGGCTACACCTTC. This encodes CASSYGVSVPLGYTF.

The rearrangement joins TRBV19 to TRBJ2-1; D perhaps matches TRBD1 (6 bases). Trimming shortened V by 7 bases and J by 5 bases, and 15 bases separated the two germline ends. CDR1 and CDR2 from the germline V gene are LNHDA and SQIVND (reference sequence). This CDR3 is built from 14 residues. As DNA, the CDR3 is TGTGCCAGTATAGGGGGAGCCGATCACAATGAGCAGTTCTTC. Translation gives CASIGGADHNEQFF.

The V and J genes are TRBV3-1 and TRBJ2-3, with D possibly being TRBD1 or TRBD2 (5 bases each). This CDR3 is 16 amino acids long. V was pared by 0 bases and J by 5 bases, with 15 bases between. Per germline, CDR1 LGHDT and CDR2 YNNKEL (reference sequence). The CDR3 spells CASSQEGTYVGDTQYF. CDR3 DNA sequence: TGTGCCAGCAGCCAAGAAGGGACGTATGTTGGAGATACGCAGTATTTT.

This clonotype appeared many times. The CDR3 DNA follows: TGCAGTGCTAGAGATACCGGGGCGGGTCTCCATATGGGCGCAGATACGCAGTATTTT. This translates into CSARDTGAGLHMGADTQYF. The chain employs TRBV20-1 and TRBJ2-3; D possibly uses TRBD1 or TRBD2 (5 bases each). V lost 0 bases to trimming and J lost 4 bases, with 26 bases between them. This CDR3 has 19 residues. The germline V gene encodes CDR1 DFQATT and CDR2 SNEGSKA (reference sequence).

This clonotype came up many times. The rearrangement links TRBV3-1 to TRBJ2-7; D not certain. The V gene lost 1 base and the J gene lost 1 base, with 5 bases spanning the gap. Germline V gene sequence: CDR1 LGHDT, CDR2 YNNKEL (reference sequence). This CDR3 contains 13 residues. The CDR3 reads CASSQVGSYEQYF. In DNA form, the CDR3 reads TGTGCCAGCAGCCAAGTAGGTTCCTACGAGCAGTACTTC.

The V and J genes are TRBV7-8 and TRBJ1-1, with a tentative D call TRBD1 (6 bases). The V gene lost 4 bases and the J gene lost 6 bases, with 18 bases spanning the gap. This CDR3 has 15 residues. CDR1 SGHVS and CDR2 FQNEAQ come from the germline V gene. CDR3 sequence reads: CASSSRGGGSAEAFF. The CDR3 DNA reads TGTGCCAGCAGCTCAAGGGGGGGGGGAAGCGCTGAAGCTTTCTTT.

The genes are TRBV9 and TRBJ1-2, with a tentative D call TRBD1 (6 bases). The length of the CDR3 is 12 residues. V was cut by 6 bases and J by 5 bases, with 11 bases left in between. Germline V CDR1 and CDR2: SGDLS, YYNGEE. The CDR3 is CASKGDGYGYTF. The CDR3 DNA reads as TGTGCCAGCAAGGGGGACGGATATGGCTACACCTTC.

This clonotype was seen many times. This chain joins TRBV29-1 and TRBJ2-1; the D gene is possibly TRBD2 (5 bases). The germline CDR1 and CDR2 sequences are SQVTM and ANQGSEA. The CDR3 consists of 14 residues. The germline V and J ends were trimmed by 8 bases and 3 bases, with 17 bases remaining between them. The CDR3: CSLETREYYNEQFF. Here the CDR3 DNA reads TGCAGCCTAGAAACCCGGGAATACTACAATGAGCAGTTCTTC.

The table lists this clonotype with many counts. The chain links TRBV2 to TRBJ2-7, with D hard to call. This CDR3 is 14 amino acids long. Germline lookup yields CDR1 SNHLY and CDR2 FYNNEI. V was cut by 3 bases and J by 2 bases, with 11 bases left in between. CDR3 nucleotides: TGTGCCAGCAGTGATGGGTCAGCTGCCTACGAGCAGTACTTC. Translation gives CASSDGSAAYEQYF.

As concerns this clonotype: The conserved phenylalanine or tryptophan is not found at the CDR3 terminus, so this likely reflects a read error. V and J are TRBV29-1 and TRBJ2-3, with 14 bases fitting TRBD2. The CDR3 has 17 amino acids. CDR1 and CDR2 from the germline V gene are SQVTM and ANQGSEA. V lost 5 bases, J lost 7 bases, and 14 bases stayed unmatched. CDR3 amino acids: CSVSRWATSGRGNTQYS. The CDR3 DNA follows: TGCAGCGTTAGTAGGTGGGCGACTAGCGGGAGGGGGAATACGCAGTATTCT.

This clonotype was counted at least ten times. The rearrangement joins TRBV11-2 to TRBJ2-7; unclear D gene. Germline V gene data show CDR1 as SGHAT and CDR2 as FQNNGV. The CDR3 sequence is 14 residues long. V shed 2 bases and J shed 0 bases, with 8 bases lying between them. CDR3 DNA: TGTGCCAGCAGCTTACAGGCCGCCTCCTACGAGCAGTACTTC. Encoded protein: CASSLQAASYEQYF. The full variable domain, completed using reference TRBV11-2 and TRBJ2-7, is EAGVAQSPRYKIIEKRQSVAFWCNPISGHATLYWYQQILGQGPKLLIQFQNNGVVDDSQLPKDRFSAERLKGVDSTLKIQPAKLEDSAVYLCASSLQAASYEQYFGPGTRLTVT.

This chain joins TRBV20-1 and TRBJ2-4; D possibly corresponds to TRBD1 (5 bases). V gave up 3 bases and J gave up 8 bases, with 11 bases separating them. The CDR3 covers 12 residues. Looked up from germline, CDR1 is DFQATT and CDR2 is SNEGSKA (reference sequence). In nucleotides, the CDR3 is TGCAGTGCTAGGTTTAGGGGCGACATTCAGTACTTC. It translates to CSARFRGDIQYF.

This clonotype was detected many times. This rearrangement joins TRBV6-2 or TRBV6-3 to TRBJ2-1, with D tentatively TRBD2 (7 bases). Deletions cut 2 bases from V and 4 bases from J, with 12 bases between. Germline assignment: CDR1 MNHEY and CDR2 SVGEGT. This CDR3 contains 15 residues. The CDR3 protein is CASSYEEGGYNEQFF. The DNA of the CDR3 is TGTGCCAGCAGTTACGAGGAGGGGGGGTACAATGAGCAGTTCTTC.

This clonotype was detected only a few times. The chain joins TRBV4-1 to TRBJ2-3; 8 nucleotides agree with TRBD1. Per the germline V gene, CDR1 is MGHRA and CDR2 is YSYEKL. CDR3 length: 15 residues. Trimming removed 3 bases from V and 2 bases from J; junction bases left unmatched: 4. CDR3 sequence (DNA): TGCGCCAGCAGCCACGACAGGGGCCCCACAGATACGCAGTATTTT. Translated: CASSHDRGPTDTQYF.

The chain recombines TRBV27 with TRBJ1-2; tentatively, D is TRBD1 (5 bases). There are 14 residues in the CDR3. V lost 2 bases and J lost 4, with 11 bases in between. Germline assignment: CDR1 MNHEY and CDR2 SMNVEV (reference sequence). The CDR3 reads CASSLMGEGYGYTF. CDR3 DNA sequence: TGTGCCAGCAGTTTAATGGGGGAGGGCTATGGCTACACCTTC.

This clonotype was counted between two and nine times. This rearrangement joins TRBV20-1 to TRBJ2-7; 8 nucleotides align to TRBD2. Germline CDR1 reads DFQATT; CDR2 reads SNEGSKA (reference sequence). The CDR3 extends over 12 amino acids. The trim removed 2 bases at V and 6 bases at J, leaving 3 bases unmatched. The CDR3 reads CSARYGGGEQYF. In nucleotides, the CDR3 is TGCAGTGCTAGATACGGGGGGGGCGAGCAGTACTTC.

In its sample, this clonotype was seen many times. V usage is TRBV29-1 and J usage is TRBJ1-1; 7 bases line up with TRBD1. Germline values: CDR1 SQVTM, CDR2 ANQGSEA. The CDR3 sequence is 18 residues long. V dropped 7 bases and J dropped 1; count of bases not matched to a gene: 21. CDR3 in amino acids: CSAHPITGEKDTNTEAFF. As DNA, the CDR3 is TGCAGCGCCCACCCGATAACAGGGGAAAAGGATACGAACACTGAAGCTTTCTTT.

This clonotype was detected many times. This chain uses TRBV10-3 with TRBJ1-1; 7 bases agree with TRBD1. The germline V gene encodes CDR1 ENHRY and CDR2 SYGVKD. This CDR3 is 13 amino acids long. The V gene end was trimmed by 10 bases and the J gene end by 1 base; junction bases not matched to a gene: 6. CDR3 protein: CATLRTGNTEAFF. CDR3 nucleotides: TGTGCCACGCTACGGACAGGGAACACTGAAGCTTTCTTT.